Listed below are T cell receptor beta chains from one sample, sequenced in a study of blood T cell repertoires in COVID-19. TCRdb keeps only in-frame clones here, not all; method: immunoSEQ multiplex PCR. The sample holds 300,000 to 350,000 clones, roughly 86% seen once. Sequencing input: peripheral blood. All receptors come from a man aged 25 to 40 with COVID-19, enrolled during active disease. CDR3s include the opening cysteine and the closing phenylalanine or tryptophan. D genes are given only for firm matches. Where a row states a size, it is once, few, many or the class of an expanded clone; other rows omit it.

V gene	J gene	clone size	D gene	CDR3 DNA	CDR3 protein
TRBV28	TRBJ2-2	-	-	TGTGCCAGCAGTTCCCGGGACACCGTAGACGGGGAGCTGTTTTTT	CASSSRDTVDGELFF
TRBV7-9	TRBJ2-1	-	TRBD2	TGTGCCAGCACCTGGGGCGGGAGTAACGATGAGCAGTTCTTC	CASTWGGSNDEQFF
TRBV19	TRBJ2-1	-	-	TGTGCCAGTAGTATCTCTTGGAGTGAGCAGTTCTTC	CASSISWSEQFF
TRBV11-2	TRBJ2-2	-	TRBD1	TGTGCCAGCAGCTTGACAGGGGACACCGGGGAGCTGTTTTTT	CASSLTGDTGELFF
TRBV4-3	TRBJ2-7	-	TRBD2	TGCGCCAGCAGCCAAGCCGAAGCGGGGGCTCGCTACGAGCAGTACTTC	CASSQAEAGARYEQYF
TRBV19	TRBJ1-5	once	TRBD1	TGTGCCAGTAGTGTCAGGGGGCAGTATCAGCCCCAGCATTTT	CASSVRGQYQPQHF
TRBV6-5	TRBJ2-7	-	-	TGTGCCAGCAGCCCCGGGTACAGGGCTGTATACGAGCAGTACTTC	CASSPGYRAVYEQYF
TRBV4-3	TRBJ2-3	once	TRBD2	TGCGCCAGCAGCCAAGACGTCCTAACTAGCGGGAGCACAGATACGCAGTATTTT	CASSQDVLTSGSTDTQYF
TRBV7-3	TRBJ2-5	-	TRBD2	TGTGCCAGCAGCTTTGGGGACGTAGCGGGGGACCCTCTATTTCAAGAGACCCAGTACTTC	CASSFGDVAGDPLFQETQYF
TRBV7-2	TRBJ2-1	-	-	TGTGCCAGCAGGGCCGGAGGTTACAATGAGCAGTTCTTC	CASRAGGYNEQFF
TRBV5-6	TRBJ1-5	once	-	TGTGCCAGCAGCTTGTGGGGGGAGGGGCAGCCCCAGCATTTT	CASSLWGEGQPQHF
TRBV7-9	TRBJ2-3	-	-	TGTGCCAGCAGCTCAGACCCTAGTAGCGCAGATACGCAGTATTTT	CASSSDPSSADTQYF
TRBV1	TRBJ2-3	-	-	TGCACCAGCAGCCAAGATAAACGGGAGGTCACAGATACGCAGTATTTT	CTSSQDKREVTDTQYF
TRBV27	TRBJ2-7	-	TRBD2	TGTGCCAGCAGTTTAAAAGTAGGGCTAGCGGGAGGCGAGCAGTACTTC	CASSLKVGLAGGEQYF
TRBV9	TRBJ2-1	-	TRBD1	TGTGCCAGCAGCCCACTCATAATACCGGGACAGGGATCACATGAGCAGTTCTTC	CASSPLIIPGQGSHEQFF
TRBV28	TRBJ1-1	-	-	TGTGCCAGCAGTTTATACGGGAGGGAAGCTTTCTTT	CASSLYGREAFF
TRBV7-9	TRBJ2-3	-	TRBD2	TGTGCCAGCAGTCCCGGGACTAGCGGGAGGATCACAGATACGCAGTATTTT	CASSPGTSGRITDTQYF
TRBV28	TRBJ2-2	-	TRBD2	TGTGCCAGCAGTTCCGGCGGGAGGGTTAACACCGGGGAGCTGTTTTTT	CASSSGGRVNTGELFF